The entry that follows covers one TCR beta chain sequence. This sample was taken from a study of blood T cell repertoires in COVID-19. Study-wide background: Material from acute and convalescent COVID-19 was sourced from the United States, Italy and Spain. T cells, B-cell-depleted T cells, or PBMCs supplied cDNA or gDNA.

As originally analysed: The authors estimated nucleated cell counts from reference gene primer amplification. Sequencing was performed with immunoSEQ multiplex PCR; in TCRdb, only in-frame clones are kept and a portion is missing. V, J and clone size reflect that table, while D and trimming were determined from the DNA. The sample holds about 100,000 clones; 90% to 95% are singletons and the top ten take roughly 0.88%. This TCR came from a man aged 55 to 70 with acute or convalescent COVID-19. The material sequenced was peripheral blood.

The CDR3 is CASSFRLAGVGADTQYF. In DNA form, the CDR3 reads TGTGCCAGCAGCTTCAGGCTAGCGGGAGTAGGGGCAGATACGCAGTATTTT. The chain recombines TRBV5-4 with TRBJ2-3; 10 positions agree with TRBD2. V lost 2 bases and J lost 4; bases outside the gene matches: 10. There are 17 residues in the CDR3. The germline gives CDR1 SGHNT, CDR2 YYREEE (reference sequence).